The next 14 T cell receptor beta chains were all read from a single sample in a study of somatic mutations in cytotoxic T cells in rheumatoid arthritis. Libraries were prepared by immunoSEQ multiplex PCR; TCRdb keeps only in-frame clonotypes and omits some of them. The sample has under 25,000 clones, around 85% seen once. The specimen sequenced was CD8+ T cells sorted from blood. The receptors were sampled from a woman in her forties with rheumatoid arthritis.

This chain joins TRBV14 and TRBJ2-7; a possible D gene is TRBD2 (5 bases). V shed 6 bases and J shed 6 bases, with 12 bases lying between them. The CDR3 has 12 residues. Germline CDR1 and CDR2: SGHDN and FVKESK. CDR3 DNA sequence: TGTGCCAGCAGTGAGGGCATGCCCGAGCAGTACTTC. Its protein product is CASSEGMPEQYF.

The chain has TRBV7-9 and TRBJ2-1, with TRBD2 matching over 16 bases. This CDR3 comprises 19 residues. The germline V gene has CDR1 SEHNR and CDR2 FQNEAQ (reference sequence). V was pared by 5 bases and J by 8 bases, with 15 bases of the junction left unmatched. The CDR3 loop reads CASSVHKGLAGGLIYEQFF. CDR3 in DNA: TGTGCCAGCAGCGTACACAAGGGACTAGCGGGGGGGCTGATCTATGAGCAGTTCTTC.

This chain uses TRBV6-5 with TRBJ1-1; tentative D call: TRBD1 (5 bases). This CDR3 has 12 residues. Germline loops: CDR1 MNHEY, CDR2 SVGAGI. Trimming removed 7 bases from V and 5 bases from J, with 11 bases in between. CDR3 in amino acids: CASMGPSTEAFF. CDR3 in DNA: TGTGCCAGCATGGGGCCGAGTACTGAAGCTTTCTTT.

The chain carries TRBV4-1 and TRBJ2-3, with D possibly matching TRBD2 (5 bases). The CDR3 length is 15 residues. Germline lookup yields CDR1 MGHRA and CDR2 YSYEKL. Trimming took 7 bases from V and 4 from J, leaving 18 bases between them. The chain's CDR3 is CASTQLGAPPDTQYF. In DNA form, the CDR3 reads TGCGCCAGCACTCAGCTGGGAGCCCCTCCAGATACGCAGTATTTT.

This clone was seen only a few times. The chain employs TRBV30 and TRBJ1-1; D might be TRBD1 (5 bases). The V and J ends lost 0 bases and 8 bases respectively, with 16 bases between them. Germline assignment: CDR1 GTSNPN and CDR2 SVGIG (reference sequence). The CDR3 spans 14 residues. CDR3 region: CAWSVGPGPSEAFF. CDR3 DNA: TGTGCCTGGAGTGTCGGGCCAGGGCCCTCCGAAGCTTTCTTT.

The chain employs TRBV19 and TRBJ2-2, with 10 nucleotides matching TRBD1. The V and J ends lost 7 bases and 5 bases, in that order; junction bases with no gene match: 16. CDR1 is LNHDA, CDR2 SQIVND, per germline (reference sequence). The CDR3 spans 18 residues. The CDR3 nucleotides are TGTGCCAGTAACAACATAGTCCAGACAGGGGGCGCAACCGGGGAGCTGTTTTTT. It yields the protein CASNNIVQTGGATGELFF.

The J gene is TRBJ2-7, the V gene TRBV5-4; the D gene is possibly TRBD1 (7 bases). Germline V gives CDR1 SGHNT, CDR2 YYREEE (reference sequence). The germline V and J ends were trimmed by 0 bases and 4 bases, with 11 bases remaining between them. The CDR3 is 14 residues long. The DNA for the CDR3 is TGTGCCAGCAGCTTGGGGCAGGGGGGTTACGAGCAGTACTTC. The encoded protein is CASSLGQGGYEQYF.

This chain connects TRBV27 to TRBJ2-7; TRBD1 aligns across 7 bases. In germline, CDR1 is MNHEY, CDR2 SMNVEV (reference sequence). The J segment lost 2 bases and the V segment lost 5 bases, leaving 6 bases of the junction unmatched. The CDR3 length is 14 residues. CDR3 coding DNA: TGTGCCAGCAGTCTGACAGGGATTCCCTACGAGCAGTACTTC. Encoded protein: CASSLTGIPYEQYF.

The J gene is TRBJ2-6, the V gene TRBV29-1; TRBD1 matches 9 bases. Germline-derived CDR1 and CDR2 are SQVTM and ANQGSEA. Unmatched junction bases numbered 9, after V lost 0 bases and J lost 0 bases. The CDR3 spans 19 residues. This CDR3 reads CSVEDPLVGQGSGANVLTF. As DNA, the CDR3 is TGCAGCGTTGAAGATCCCCTCGTGGGACAGGGCTCTGGGGCCAACGTCCTGACTTTC.

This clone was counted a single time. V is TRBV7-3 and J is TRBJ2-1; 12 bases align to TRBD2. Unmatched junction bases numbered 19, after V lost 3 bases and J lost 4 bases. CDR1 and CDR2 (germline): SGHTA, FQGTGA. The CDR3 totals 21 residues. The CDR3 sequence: CASSFSTRRASGGALYNEQFF. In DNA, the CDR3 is TGTGCCAGCAGCTTCTCAACGAGGAGGGCTAGCGGGGGGGCGTTATACAATGAGCAGTTCTTC.

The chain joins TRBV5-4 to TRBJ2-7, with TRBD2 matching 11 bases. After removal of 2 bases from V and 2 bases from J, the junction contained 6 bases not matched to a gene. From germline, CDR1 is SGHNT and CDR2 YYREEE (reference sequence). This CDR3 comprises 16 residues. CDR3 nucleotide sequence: TGTGCCAGCAGCTTTCCCGGGACTAGCGGACCCTACGAGCAGTACTTC. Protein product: CASSFPGTSGPYEQYF.

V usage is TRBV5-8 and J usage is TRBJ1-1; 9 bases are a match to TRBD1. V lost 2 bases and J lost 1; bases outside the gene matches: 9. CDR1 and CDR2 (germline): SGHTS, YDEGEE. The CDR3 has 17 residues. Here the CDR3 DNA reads TGTGCCAGCAGCTTTTTACCGGGACAGGGACAGAACACTGAAGCTTTCTTT. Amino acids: CASSFLPGQGQNTEAFF.

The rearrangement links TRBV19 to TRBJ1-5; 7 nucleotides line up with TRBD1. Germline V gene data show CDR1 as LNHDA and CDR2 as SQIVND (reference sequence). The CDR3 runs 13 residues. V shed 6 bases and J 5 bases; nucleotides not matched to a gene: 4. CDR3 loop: CASRNRGDQPQHF. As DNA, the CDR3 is TGTGCCAGTAGAAACAGGGGTGATCAGCCCCAGCATTTT.

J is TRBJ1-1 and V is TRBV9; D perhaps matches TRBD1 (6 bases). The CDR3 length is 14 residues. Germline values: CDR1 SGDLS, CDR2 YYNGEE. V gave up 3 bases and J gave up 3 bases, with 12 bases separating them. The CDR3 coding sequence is TGTGCCAGCAGCGCCGCCAGGGGCTACACTGAAGCTTTCTTT. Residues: CASSAARGYTEAFF.